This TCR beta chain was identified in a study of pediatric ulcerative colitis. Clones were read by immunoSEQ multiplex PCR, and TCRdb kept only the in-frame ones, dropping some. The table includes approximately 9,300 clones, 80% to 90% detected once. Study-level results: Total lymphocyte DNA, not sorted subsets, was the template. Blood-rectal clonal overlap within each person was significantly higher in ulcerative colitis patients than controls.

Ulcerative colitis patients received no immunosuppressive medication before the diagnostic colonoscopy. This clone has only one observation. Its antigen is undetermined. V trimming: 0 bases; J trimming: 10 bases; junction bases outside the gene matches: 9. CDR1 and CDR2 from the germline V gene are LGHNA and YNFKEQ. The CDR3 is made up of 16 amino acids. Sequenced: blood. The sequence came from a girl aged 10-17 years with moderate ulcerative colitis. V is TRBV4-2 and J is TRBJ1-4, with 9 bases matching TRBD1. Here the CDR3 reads CASSQDTTGGYGKLFF. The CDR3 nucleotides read TGTGCCAGCAGCCAAGATACCACAGGGGGCTATGGAAAACTGTTTTTT.